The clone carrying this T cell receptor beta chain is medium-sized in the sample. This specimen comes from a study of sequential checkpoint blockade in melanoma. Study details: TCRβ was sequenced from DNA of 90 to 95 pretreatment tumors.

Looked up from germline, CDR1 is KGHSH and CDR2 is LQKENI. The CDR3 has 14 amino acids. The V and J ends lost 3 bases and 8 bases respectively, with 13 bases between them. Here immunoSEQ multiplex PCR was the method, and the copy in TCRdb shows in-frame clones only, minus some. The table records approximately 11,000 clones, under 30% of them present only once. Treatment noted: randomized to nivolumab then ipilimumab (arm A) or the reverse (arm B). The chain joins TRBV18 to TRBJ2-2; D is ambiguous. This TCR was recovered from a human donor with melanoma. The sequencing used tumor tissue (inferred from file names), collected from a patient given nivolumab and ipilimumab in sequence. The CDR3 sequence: CASSPGQSMGELFF. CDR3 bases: TGTGCCAGCTCACCGGGCCAGTCCATGGGGGAGCTGTTTTTT.